Below, 16 T cell receptor beta chains from the same sample are listed, as sequenced in a study of blood T cells in healthy people across ages. The use of a sample-barcoded 5' primer and a J-beta primer mix characterized a second PCR of roughly 7 to 12 cycles. In TCRdb, the 5' RACE reads were re-called with MiXCR into one record per CDR3 protein. This sample carries some 1,800,000 distinct CDR3 sequences, 30% to 40% of them seen once, and the ten largest clones take about 21%. Sequencing used blood. The receptor source for this set is a human donor in good health.

V and J are TRBV2 and TRBJ2-1; D unclear. CDR1 is SNHLY and CDR2 is FYNNEI in the germline V gene. Trimming shortened V by 3 bases and J by 10 bases, and 13 bases separated the two germline ends. CDR3 length: 13 amino acids. DNA for the CDR3: TGTGCCAGCAGTGAGGCTGCAGACTGGGAGCAGTTCTTC. This gives the protein CASSEAADWEQFF.

This clonotype was found a few times. The genes are TRBV10-3 and TRBJ2-7; D might be TRBD2 (5 bases). The V gene lost 3 bases and the J gene lost 4 bases, with 10 bases spanning the gap. CDR1 and CDR2 (germline): ENHRY, SYGVKD. The CDR3 has 13 residues. DNA of the CDR3: TGTGCCATCAGTGAAGGACGGACTTACGAGCAGTACTTC. Translation: CAISEGRTYEQYF.

V usage is TRBV5-1 and J usage is TRBJ1-1; 7 positions match TRBD1. Unmatched junction bases numbered 10, after V lost 4 bases and J lost 1 base. The CDR3 length is 16 residues. From germline, CDR1 is SGHRS and CDR2 YFSETQ. CDR3 protein: CASSRSTGMRNTEAFF. CDR3 coding DNA: TGCGCCAGCAGCCGTTCGACAGGGATGAGGAACACTGAAGCTTTCTTT. Filled out from reference TRBV5-1 and TRBJ1-1, the complete variable domain reads KAGVTQTPRYLIKTRGQQVTLSCSPISGHRSVSWYQQTPGQGLQFLFEYFSETQRNKGNFPGRFSGRQFSNSRSEMNVSTLELGDSALYLCASSRSTGMRNTEAFFGQGTRLTVV.

The CDR3 here is CASSQAARLAYSYNEQFF. DNA of the CDR3: TGTGCCAGCAGCCAAGCCGCCCGACTAGCTTACTCCTACAATGAGCAGTTCTTC. The chain is built from TRBV3-1 and TRBJ2-1; 7 nucleotides match TRBD2. This CDR3 is built from 18 residues. V shed 1 base and J 0 bases; nucleotides not matched to a gene: 9. CDR1 is LGHDT, CDR2 YNNKEL, per germline (reference sequence).

The sample holds a few counts of this clonotype. This chain links TRBV7-2 with TRBJ1-4; D is unclear. Germline V gives CDR1 SGHTA, CDR2 FQGNSA. V was pared by 7 bases and J by 0 bases, with 9 bases between. The length of the CDR3 is 14 residues. CDR3 amino acids: CASTLRATNEKLFF. In DNA, the CDR3 is TGTGCCAGCACCCTACGGGCAACTAATGAAAAACTGTTTTTT. Looking up the rest from reference TRBV7-2 and TRBJ1-4 gives the full variable domain: GAGVSQSPSNKVTEKGKDVELRCDPISGHTALYWYRQSLGQGLEFLIYFQGNSAPDKSGLPSDRFSAERTGGSVSTLTIQRTQQEDSAVYLCASTLRATNEKLFFGSGTQLSVL.

The chain combines TRBV7-2 with TRBJ2-1; D unresolved. The V and J ends lost 3 bases and 0 bases respectively, with 9 bases between them. CDR1 is SGHTA and CDR2 is FQGNSA in the germline V gene. CDR3 length: 15 amino acids. For the CDR3, the DNA is TGTGCCAGCAGCTTCGACTTAAGCTCCTACAATGAGCAGTTCTTC. It translates to CASSFDLSSYNEQFF.

In this sample, this clonotype turned up a few times. This chain uses TRBV20-1 with TRBJ2-6, with unresolved D. The V end was cut by 1 base, the J end by 0 bases, with 7 bases between. The CDR3 has 15 residues. Per germline, CDR1 DFQATT and CDR2 SNEGSKA (reference sequence). The CDR3 coding sequence is TGCAGTGCTAGAGTCTTATACTCTGGGGCCAACGTCCTGACTTTC. It codes for CSARVLYSGANVLTF.

A note on this clonotype: Mismatch with germline at one junction end may stem from a read error. The chain couples TRBV12-3 or TRBV12-4 to TRBJ2-7; TRBD2 might be the D (6 bases). The CDR3 is 15 amino acids. CDR3 nucleotides: TGTGCCGGCAGTCTGACAGCGGGTTTGACCTACGAGCAGTACTTC. Residues: CAGSLTAGLTYEQYF.

The chain joins TRBV9 to TRBJ2-3; D is uncertain. This CDR3 is built from 14 residues. Between the trimmed V and J ends, which lost 2 bases and 2 bases, there was a span of 9 bases. Germline V CDR1 and CDR2: SGDLS, YYNGEE. CDR3 in DNA: TGTGCCAGCAGCGTCAAGGGTTTCACAGATACGCAGTATTTT. Translated: CASSVKGFTDTQYF.

This clonotype was seen a handful of times. The V and J genes are TRBV5-1 and TRBJ1-2; tentatively, D is TRBD1 (5 bases). In germline, CDR1 is SGHRS, CDR2 YFSETQ. The V gene lost 7 bases and the J gene lost 4 bases, with 17 bases spanning the gap. CDR3 length equals 14 residues. The CDR3 region has the DNA TGCGCCAGCCTCCGGGACGACCGTAGCTATGGCTACACCTTC. Protein sequence: CASLRDDRSYGYTF.

V usage is TRBV18 and J usage is TRBJ1-2; TRBD1 matches at 7 bases. Germline trimming cut 5 bases from V and 4 bases from J; bases unmatched to any gene: 7. This CDR3 has 14 amino acids. CDR1 is KGHSH and CDR2 is LQKENI in the germline V gene. CDR3 residues: CASSSTGDGYGYTF. CDR3 bases: TGTGCCAGCTCATCTACAGGGGATGGCTATGGCTACACCTTC.

The chain combines TRBV9 with TRBJ1-4; D is ambiguous. The V gene's germline CDR1 is SGDLS and CDR2 YYNGEE. The CDR3 is 12 residues long. V lost 7 bases and J 7 bases, leaving 11 bases between the germline ends. The CDR3: CASGKHGEKLFF. In nucleotides, the CDR3 is TGTGCCAGCGGAAAACATGGTGAAAAACTGTTTTTT.

This chain joins TRBV6-5 and TRBJ1-4; possibly TRBD1 for D (6 bases). Germline V gives CDR1 MNHEY, CDR2 SVGAGI. The germline V and J ends were trimmed by 2 bases and 5 bases, with 12 bases remaining between them. The CDR3 runs to 15 residues. The CDR3 DNA reads as TGTGCCAGCAGTTACGCGACAGGTAGAAATGAAAAACTGTTTTTT. It translates to CASSYATGRNEKLFF.

The chain carries TRBV5-5 and TRBJ2-4; 10 nucleotides line up with TRBD1. CDR1 is SGHKS, CDR2 YYEKEE, per germline (reference sequence). The CDR3 spans 17 residues. V gave up 5 bases and J gave up 8 bases; unmatched junction bases: 16. The CDR3 DNA follows: TGTGCCAGCAGAAGGACAGGGGGTAATTTTTTGGTGGACATTCAGTACTTC. As protein: CASRRTGGNFLVDIQYF.

This sequence joins TRBV28 and TRBJ2-7, with 9 bases identical to TRBD1. Trimming at V came to 3 bases and at J to 6 bases, leaving 6 bases not matched to a gene. Per the germline V gene, CDR1 is MDHEN and CDR2 is SYDVKM. The CDR3 runs to 14 residues. DNA for the CDR3: TGTGCCAGCAGTTTCGGGGACAGGGCGGGCGAGCAGTACTTC. Residues: CASSFGDRAGEQYF.

The chain couples TRBV13 to TRBJ2-3; 8 bases fit TRBD1. CDR1 is PRHDT and CDR2 is FYEKMQ in the germline V gene (reference sequence). This CDR3 spans 15 amino acids. V gave up 4 bases and J gave up 3 bases; unmatched junction bases: 6. CDR3 nucleotides: TGTGCCAGCAGCTCCAGGGGGCGCGGGACAGATACGCAGTATTTT. Translated: CASSSRGRGTDTQYF.